These T cell receptor beta chains were read from a single sample in a study of shared clonotypes between healthy human individuals. The table came from immunoSEQ multiplex PCR; TCRdb's copy has only in-frame clones and leaves some out. The data contain roughly 2.5 million clones, around 90% of them singletons. Sequences were obtained from naive CD4+ T cells sorted from blood. These receptors all come from a man between 18 and 29 years old in good health. Each CDR3 is given with its conserved first and last residue. A D gene is named only where the DNA matches it firmly. Only some rows state a clone size, as once, few, many or a class for expanded clones.

j_call: TRBJ1-5
d_call: TRBD1
v_call: TRBV29-1
clone_size: .
cdr3_nt: TGCAGCGTTGAAAGGGACAGGGTAAGCAATCAGCCCCAGCATTTT
cdr3_aa: CSVERDRVSNQPQHF

j_call: TRBJ2-7
d_call: .
v_call: TRBV5-6
clone_size: .
cdr3_nt: TGTGCCAGCAGCCCCGTTGGAGGGGAGCGCGAGCAGTACTTC
cdr3_aa: CASSPVGGEREQYF

j_call: TRBJ2-1
d_call: .
v_call: TRBV30
clone_size: .
cdr3_nt: TGTGCCTGGAAATTTAGGGGGGGGAGCTACAATGAGCAGTTCTTC
cdr3_aa: CAWKFRGGSYNEQFF

j_call: TRBJ2-5
d_call: .
v_call: TRBV18
clone_size: .
cdr3_nt: TGTGCCAGCTCAACCCAACTACCTCCAAGGGAGACCCAGTACTTC
cdr3_aa: CASSTQLPPRETQYF

j_call: TRBJ2-4
d_call: .
v_call: TRBV18
clone_size: .
cdr3_nt: TGTGCCAGCTCACGCACCGCGTTCGAAAACATTCAGTACTTC
cdr3_aa: CASSRTAFENIQYF

j_call: TRBJ1-1
d_call: TRBD1
v_call: TRBV6-1
clone_size: .
cdr3_nt: TGTGCCAGCAGTGAAGGGACAGGGAAGAACACTGAAGCTTTCTTT
cdr3_aa: CASSEGTGKNTEAFF

j_call: TRBJ1-5
d_call: .
v_call: TRBV7-2
clone_size: .
cdr3_nt: TGTGCCAGCAGCCCCTATGGTTTACCGCCCCAGCATTTT
cdr3_aa: CASSPYGLPPQHF

j_call: TRBJ2-5
d_call: .
v_call: TRBV7-9
clone_size: .
cdr3_nt: TGTGCCAGCAGCCGAGGGACGGCTCAAGAGACCCAGTACTTC
cdr3_aa: CASSRGTAQETQYF

j_call: TRBJ1-1
d_call: .
v_call: TRBV28
clone_size: few
cdr3_nt: TGTGCCAGCAGTCCACGCGGGAACACTGAAGCTTTCTTT
cdr3_aa: CASSPRGNTEAFF

j_call: TRBJ2-1
d_call: TRBD2
v_call: TRBV6-5
clone_size: .
cdr3_nt: TGTGCCAGCAGCCGACCGGGGACTAGCGGCAATGAGCAGTTCTTC
cdr3_aa: CASSRPGTSGNEQFF

j_call: TRBJ2-1
d_call: TRBD2
v_call: TRBV5-6
clone_size: .
cdr3_nt: TGTGCCAGCAGCTTGGTTCCACTAGCGGGCTACAATGAGCAGTTCTTC
cdr3_aa: CASSLVPLAGYNEQFF

j_call: TRBJ2-7
d_call: TRBD1
v_call: TRBV5-5
clone_size: .
cdr3_nt: TGTGCCAGCAGCTTGGTGGGGGACAGGTCCTACGAGCAGTACTTC
cdr3_aa: CASSLVGDRSYEQYF

j_call: TRBJ2-2
d_call: TRBD2
v_call: TRBV9
clone_size: .
cdr3_nt: TGTGCCAGCAGCGTAGCTACTAGCGGGGCCCTCGGGACCGGGGAGCTGTTTTTT
cdr3_aa: CASSVATSGALGTGELFF

j_call: TRBJ2-1
d_call: .
v_call: TRBV7-9
clone_size: .
cdr3_nt: TGTGCCAGCAGCCAGAGGAGGCCCCCACTAGGTATCTATGAGCAGTTCTTC
cdr3_aa: CASSQRRPPLGIYEQFF

j_call: TRBJ2-7
d_call: .
v_call: TRBV6-6
clone_size: .
cdr3_nt: TGTGCCAGCAGCCCAAGTCGGTACGAGCAGTACTTC
cdr3_aa: CASSPSRYEQYF

j_call: TRBJ1-1
d_call: .
v_call: TRBV21-1
clone_size: .
cdr3_nt: TGTGCCAGCGGATCTCGCATACCGAACCCGGGCCAATTGATGAACACTGAAGCTTTCTTT
cdr3_aa: CASGSRIPNPGQLMNTEAFF

j_call: TRBJ2-7
d_call: .
v_call: TRBV5-1
clone_size: .
cdr3_nt: TGCGCCAGCAGCTGGGGACCATCCTACGAGCAGTACTTC
cdr3_aa: CASSWGPSYEQYF

j_call: TRBJ2-7
d_call: TRBD2
v_call: TRBV19
clone_size: .
cdr3_nt: TGTGCCAGTAGTACTATAGCGGGGGGGCTTCACGAGCAGTACTTC
cdr3_aa: CASSTIAGGLHEQYF

j_call: TRBJ1-4
d_call: .
v_call: TRBV10-3
clone_size: .
cdr3_nt: TGTGCCATCAGTGCCGGCAGCGCCAATGAAAAACTGTTTTTT
cdr3_aa: CAISAGSANEKLFF

j_call: TRBJ2-1
d_call: TRBD1
v_call: TRBV7-2
clone_size: .
cdr3_nt: TGTGCCAGCAGCTTCCGGGACAGGGTGTACAATGAGCAGTTCTTC
cdr3_aa: CASSFRDRVYNEQFF

j_call: TRBJ2-7
d_call: .
v_call: TRBV5-1
clone_size: .
cdr3_nt: TGCGCCAGCAGCTTACGACGCGACTACGAGCAGTACTTC
cdr3_aa: CASSLRRDYEQYF

j_call: TRBJ1-5
d_call: .
v_call: TRBV27
clone_size: .
cdr3_nt: TGTGCCAGCAGTTTAGAGGGCTCGGGCAATCAGCCCCAGCATTTT
cdr3_aa: CASSLEGSGNQPQHF

j_call: TRBJ2-2
d_call: .
v_call: TRBV11-2
clone_size: once
cdr3_nt: TGTGCCAGCAGCTTAGGAGGCGCTGGACAGTGGATAACCGGGGAGCTGTTTTTT
cdr3_aa: CASSLGGAGQWITGELFF

j_call: TRBJ2-3
d_call: .
v_call: TRBV7-2
clone_size: once
cdr3_nt: TGTGCCAGCAGCTCCCGGGACTGGTACACAGATACGCAGTATTTT
cdr3_aa: CASSSRDWYTDTQYF

j_call: TRBJ2-7
d_call: .
v_call: TRBV11-2
clone_size: few
cdr3_nt: TGTGCCAGCAGCACCCTCGGGACTCGGGAGCAGTACTTC
cdr3_aa: CASSTLGTREQYF

j_call: TRBJ1-4
d_call: .
v_call: TRBV6-5
clone_size: .
cdr3_nt: TGTGCCTTGGCAACTAATGAAAAACTGTTTTTT
cdr3_aa: CALATNEKLFF

j_call: TRBJ2-7
d_call: TRBD1
v_call: TRBV28
clone_size: .
cdr3_nt: TGTGCCAGCACTTCTACGGGACAGGGCTACGAGCAGTACTTC
cdr3_aa: CASTSTGQGYEQYF

j_call: TRBJ1-1
d_call: TRBD1
v_call: TRBV5-6
clone_size: .
cdr3_nt: TGTGCCAGCAGCTTGGACAGGGGGCGATTGGACACTGAAGCTTTCTTT
cdr3_aa: CASSLDRGRLDTEAFF

j_call: TRBJ1-2
d_call: .
v_call: TRBV25-1
clone_size: once
cdr3_nt: TGTGCCAGCAGTGAACCGGTGGGGTCTGACTATGGCTACACCTTC
cdr3_aa: CASSEPVGSDYGYTF

j_call: TRBJ2-1
d_call: .
v_call: TRBV10-2
clone_size: .
cdr3_nt: TGCGCCAGCAGGGACCTTTTGTTACACTACAATGAGCAGTTCTTC
cdr3_aa: CASRDLLLHYNEQFF

j_call: TRBJ2-7
d_call: .
v_call: TRBV4-1
clone_size: .
cdr3_nt: TGCGCCAGCAGCCAAGACCCAGGGGAGGTGTACGAGCAGTACTTC
cdr3_aa: CASSQDPGEVYEQYF

j_call: TRBJ2-7
d_call: .
v_call: TRBV19
clone_size: once
cdr3_nt: TGTGCCAGTAGTATTTTGCCGGGCAGGGGAGAGCCTTACGAGCAGTACTTC
cdr3_aa: CASSILPGRGEPYEQYF

j_call: TRBJ2-7
d_call: .
v_call: TRBV14
clone_size: once
cdr3_nt: TGTGCCAGCAGCCACGTCTGGGGCTACGAGCAGTACTTC
cdr3_aa: CASSHVWGYEQYF

j_call: TRBJ2-3
d_call: TRBD1
v_call: TRBV29-1
clone_size: .
cdr3_nt: TGCAGCGTAACCGGACAGGGGGCGCCCGCAGATACGCAGTATTTT
cdr3_aa: CSVTGQGAPADTQYF

j_call: TRBJ2-3
d_call: TRBD1
v_call: TRBV2
clone_size: .
cdr3_nt: TGTGCCAGCGAAGGACAGGGGGCAAGGTGGTTAGATACGCAGTATTTT
cdr3_aa: CASEGQGARWLDTQYF

j_call: TRBJ1-4
d_call: TRBD1
v_call: TRBV5-1
clone_size: .
cdr3_nt: TGCGCCAGCAGCTCCGGGACAGTTAATGAAAAACTGTTTTTT
cdr3_aa: CASSSGTVNEKLFF

j_call: TRBJ2-1
d_call: TRBD2
v_call: TRBV7-2
clone_size: .
cdr3_nt: TGTGCCAGCAGCTTAGTACTAGCGGGGTCCTACAATGAGCAGTTCTTC
cdr3_aa: CASSLVLAGSYNEQFF

j_call: TRBJ2-7
d_call: .
v_call: TRBV5-1
clone_size: .
cdr3_nt: TGCGCCAGCAGCTTGGGGAGTTCCGAGCAGTACTTC
cdr3_aa: CASSLGSSEQYF

j_call: TRBJ2-5
d_call: .
v_call: TRBV18
clone_size: .
cdr3_nt: TGTGCCAGCTCAGCGACAGGTCACCAAGAGACCCAGTACTTC
cdr3_aa: CASSATGHQETQYF

j_call: TRBJ2-3
d_call: TRBD2
v_call: TRBV19
clone_size: .
cdr3_nt: TGTGCCAGTAGTAGGGCGGGGGGGAAGGTTGCAGATACGCAGTATTTT
cdr3_aa: CASSRAGGKVADTQYF

j_call: TRBJ2-6
d_call: TRBD2
v_call: TRBV7-8
clone_size: .
cdr3_nt: TGTGCCAGCAGCCTTCCGGGACTAGCGGGAGGGCCTGGGGCCAACGTCCTGACTTTC
cdr3_aa: CASSLPGLAGGPGANVLTF

j_call: TRBJ2-1
d_call: TRBD2
v_call: TRBV13
clone_size: .
cdr3_nt: TGTGCCACAAATCGCGGCGGGGGGGCCGTATACAATGAGCAGTTCTTC
cdr3_aa: CATNRGGGAVYNEQFF

j_call: TRBJ1-2
d_call: .
v_call: TRBV6-1
clone_size: once
cdr3_nt: TGTGCCAGCAGTGAAGCGAAGGGGAGCGGCTACACCTTC
cdr3_aa: CASSEAKGSGYTF

j_call: TRBJ2-6
d_call: .
v_call: TRBV1
clone_size: once
cdr3_nt: TGCACCAGCAGCCAAGATAACCAGCGGGACTTTGGGGCCAACGTCCTGACTTTC
cdr3_aa: CTSSQDNQRDFGANVLTF

j_call: TRBJ2-2
d_call: .
v_call: TRBV6-1
clone_size: .
cdr3_nt: TGTGCCAGCAGTGGACCTAGGGAGAGATCCGGGGAGCTGTTTTTT
cdr3_aa: CASSGPRERSGELFF

j_call: TRBJ2-7
d_call: .
v_call: TRBV10-3
clone_size: .
cdr3_nt: TGTGCCATCAGTGAGTCAGCCTACGAGCAGTACTTC
cdr3_aa: CAISESAYEQYF

j_call: TRBJ2-1
d_call: .
v_call: TRBV6-1
clone_size: .
cdr3_nt: TGTGCCAGCAGTGACCTCGGGACTTACTACAATGAGCAGTTCTTC
cdr3_aa: CASSDLGTYYNEQFF

j_call: TRBJ2-2
d_call: .
v_call: TRBV30
clone_size: .
cdr3_nt: TGTGCCTGGAGAGACACAAACACCGGGGAGCTGTTTTTT
cdr3_aa: CAWRDTNTGELFF

j_call: TRBJ2-3
d_call: .
v_call: TRBV19
clone_size: .
cdr3_nt: TGTGCCAGTAGTACAATCCTCGCAGATACGCAGTATTTT
cdr3_aa: CASSTILADTQYF

j_call: TRBJ2-1
d_call: TRBD2
v_call: TRBV6-1
clone_size: .
cdr3_nt: TGTGCCAGCAGACTAGCGGGACCCAGTGAGCAGTTCTTC
cdr3_aa: CASRLAGPSEQFF

j_call: TRBJ1-2
d_call: .
v_call: TRBV25-1
clone_size: .
cdr3_nt: TGTGCCAGCAGTCCTGCAGGGACCCGATTTAACTATGGCTACACCTTC
cdr3_aa: CASSPAGTRFNYGYTF

j_call: TRBJ2-1
d_call: TRBD1
v_call: TRBV10-1
clone_size: .
cdr3_nt: TGCGCCAGCAGCCGACAGGGATGGGGCAATGAGCAGTTCTTC
cdr3_aa: CASSRQGWGNEQFF

j_call: TRBJ1-2
d_call: .
v_call: TRBV25-1
clone_size: .
cdr3_nt: TGTGCCAGCAGTGAAAAATCGAGGAAGTATGGCTACACCTTC
cdr3_aa: CASSEKSRKYGYTF

j_call: TRBJ2-1
d_call: .
v_call: TRBV30
clone_size: .
cdr3_nt: TGTGCCTGGAGTTTACAGTCTGGAAATGAGCAGTTCTTC
cdr3_aa: CAWSLQSGNEQFF